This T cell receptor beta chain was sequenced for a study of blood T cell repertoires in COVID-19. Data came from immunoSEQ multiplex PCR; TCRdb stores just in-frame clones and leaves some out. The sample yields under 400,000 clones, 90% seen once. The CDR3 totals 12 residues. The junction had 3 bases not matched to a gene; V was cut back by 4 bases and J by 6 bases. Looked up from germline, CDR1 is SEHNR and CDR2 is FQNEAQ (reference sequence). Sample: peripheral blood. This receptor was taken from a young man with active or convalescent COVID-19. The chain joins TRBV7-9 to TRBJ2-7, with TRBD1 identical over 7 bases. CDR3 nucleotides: TGTGCCAGCAGCTACGGGACAGTCGAGCAGTACTTC. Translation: CASSYGTVEQYF.